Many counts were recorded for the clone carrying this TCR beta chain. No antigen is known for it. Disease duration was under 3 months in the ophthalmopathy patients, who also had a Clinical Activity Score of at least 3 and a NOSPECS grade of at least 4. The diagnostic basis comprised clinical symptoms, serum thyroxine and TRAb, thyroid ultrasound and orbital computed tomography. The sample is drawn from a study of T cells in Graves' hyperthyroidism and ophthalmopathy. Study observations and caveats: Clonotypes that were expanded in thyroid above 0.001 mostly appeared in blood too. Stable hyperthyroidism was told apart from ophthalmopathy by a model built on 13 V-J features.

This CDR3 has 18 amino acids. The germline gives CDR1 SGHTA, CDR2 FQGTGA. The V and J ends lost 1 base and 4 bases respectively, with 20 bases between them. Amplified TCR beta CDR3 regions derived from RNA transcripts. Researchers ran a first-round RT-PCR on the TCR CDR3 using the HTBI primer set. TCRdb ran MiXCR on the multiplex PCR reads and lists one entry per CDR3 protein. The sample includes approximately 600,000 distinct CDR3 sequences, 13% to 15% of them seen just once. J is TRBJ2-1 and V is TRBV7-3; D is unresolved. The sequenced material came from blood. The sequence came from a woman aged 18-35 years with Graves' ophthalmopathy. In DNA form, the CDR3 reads TGTGCCAGCAGCTTAATGAGTGGGCGAATCGGGTCGTACAATGAGCAGTTCTTC. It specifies CASSLMSGRIGSYNEQFF.